The source of this TCR beta chain is a study of spatial heterogeneity in lung cancer. Study-level background: Detection of beta-chain sequences consistently exceeded that of alpha-chain sequences.

MiXCR, applied by TCRdb to the 5' RACE reads, yields one record per CDR3 protein. The data contain approximately 13,000 distinct CDR3 sequences, 14% of them singletons. Trimming took off 6 bases at V and 7 bases at J, with 16 bases between the two ends. The CDR3 has 15 residues. Germline CDR1 reads MDHEN; CDR2 reads SYDVKM. As to time point: sample taken at primary tumor resection. Researchers sequenced whole RNA taken from tumor, nontumor lung or frozen PBMC without sorting. Donation came from some 72 patients with untreated early-stage non-small cell lung cancer. Material: PBMCs, obtained at surgery. The receptor was derived from a male donor with early-stage non-small cell lung cancer. V is TRBV28 and J is TRBJ1-6, with D possibly matching TRBD1 (5 bases). The CDR3 sequence is CASSAPRDGNSPLHF. CDR3 bases: TGTGCCAGCAGCGCCCCCCGGGACGGGAATTCACCCCTCCACTTT. The full variable domain, in which reference TRBV28 and TRBJ1-6 provide the parts outside the CDR3, is DVKVTQSSRYLVKRTGEKVFLECVQDMDHENMFWYRQDPGLGLRLIYFSYDVKMKEKGDIPEGYSVSREKKERFSLILESASTNQTSMYLCASSAPRDGNSPLHFGNGTRLTVT.